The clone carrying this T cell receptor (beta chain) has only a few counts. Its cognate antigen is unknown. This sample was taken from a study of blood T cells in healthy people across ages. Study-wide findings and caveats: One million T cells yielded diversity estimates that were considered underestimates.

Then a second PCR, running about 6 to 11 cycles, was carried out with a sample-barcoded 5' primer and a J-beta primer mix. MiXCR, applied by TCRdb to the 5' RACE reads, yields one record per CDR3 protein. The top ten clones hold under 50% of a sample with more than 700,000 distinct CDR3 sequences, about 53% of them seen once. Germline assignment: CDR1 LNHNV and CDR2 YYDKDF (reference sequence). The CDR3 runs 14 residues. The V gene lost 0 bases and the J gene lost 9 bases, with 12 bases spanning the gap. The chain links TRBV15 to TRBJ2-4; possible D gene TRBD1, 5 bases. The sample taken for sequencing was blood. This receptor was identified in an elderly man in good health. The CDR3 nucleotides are TGTGCCACCAGCAGAGACAGGGCCTCTGTCATTCAGTACTTC. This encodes CATSRDRASVIQYF. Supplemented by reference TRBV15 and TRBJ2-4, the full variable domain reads DAMVIQNPRYQVTQFGKPVTLSCSQTLNHNVMYWYQQKSSQAPKLLFHYYDKDFNNEADTPDNFQSRRPNTSFCFLDIRSPGLGDTAMYLCATSRDRASVIQYFGAGTRLSVL.